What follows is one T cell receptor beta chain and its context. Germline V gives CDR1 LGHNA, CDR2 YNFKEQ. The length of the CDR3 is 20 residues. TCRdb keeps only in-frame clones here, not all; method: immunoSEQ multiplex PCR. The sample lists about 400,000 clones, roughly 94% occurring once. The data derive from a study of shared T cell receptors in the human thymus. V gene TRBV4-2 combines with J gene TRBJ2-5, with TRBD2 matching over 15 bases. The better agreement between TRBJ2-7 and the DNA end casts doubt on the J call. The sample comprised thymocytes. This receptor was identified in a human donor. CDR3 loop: CASSQNPGLAGGEGSYEQYF. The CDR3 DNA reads TGTGCCAGCAGCCAAAACCCGGGACTAGCGGGAGGTGAAGGGTCCTACGAGCAGTACTTC.